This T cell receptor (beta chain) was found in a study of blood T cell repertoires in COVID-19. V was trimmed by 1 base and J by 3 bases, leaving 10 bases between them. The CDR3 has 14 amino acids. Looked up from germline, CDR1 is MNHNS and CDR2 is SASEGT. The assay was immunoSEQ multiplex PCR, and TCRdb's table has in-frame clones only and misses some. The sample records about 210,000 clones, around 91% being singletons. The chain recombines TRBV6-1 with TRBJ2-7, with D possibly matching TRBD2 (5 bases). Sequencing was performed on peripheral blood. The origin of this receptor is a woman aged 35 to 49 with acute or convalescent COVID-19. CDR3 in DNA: TGTGCCAGCAGTGAAGGGACTGCAAGCTACGAGCAGTACGTC. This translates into CASSEGTASYEQYV.